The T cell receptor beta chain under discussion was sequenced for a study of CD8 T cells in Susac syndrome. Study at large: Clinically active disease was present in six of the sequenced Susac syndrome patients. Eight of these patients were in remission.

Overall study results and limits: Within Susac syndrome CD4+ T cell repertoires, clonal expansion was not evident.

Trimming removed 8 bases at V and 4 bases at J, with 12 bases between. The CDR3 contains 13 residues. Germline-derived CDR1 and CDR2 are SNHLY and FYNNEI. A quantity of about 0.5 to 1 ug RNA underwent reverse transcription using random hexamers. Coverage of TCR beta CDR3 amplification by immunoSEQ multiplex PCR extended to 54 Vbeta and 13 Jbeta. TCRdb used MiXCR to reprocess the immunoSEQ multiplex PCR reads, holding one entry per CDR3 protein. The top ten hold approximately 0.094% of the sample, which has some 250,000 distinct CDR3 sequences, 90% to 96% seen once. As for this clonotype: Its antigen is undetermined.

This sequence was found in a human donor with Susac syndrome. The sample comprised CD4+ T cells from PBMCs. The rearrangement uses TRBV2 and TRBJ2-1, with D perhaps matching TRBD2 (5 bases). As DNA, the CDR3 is TGTGCCAGCCAGGCATCGGGATACAATGAGCAGTTCTTC. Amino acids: CASQASGYNEQFF.